Below are 10 T cell receptor beta chains sequenced from a single sample in a study of identical twins. TCRdb reprocessed the 5' RACE reads with MiXCR, giving one entry per CDR3 protein. In the table there are 500,000 to 650,000 distinct CDR3 sequences, about 7.1% of which are singletons. These records were also assigned to another study, of yellow fever vaccine responses in identical twins.

Sequencing input: PBMCs. The receptors originated from a young woman in good health.

The rearrangement joins TRBV12-3 or TRBV12-4 to TRBJ2-1; 11 nucleotides agree with TRBD1. After removal of 6 bases from V and 8 bases from J, the junction contained 9 bases not matched to a gene. The CDR3 length is 15 residues. In DNA, the CDR3 is TGTGCCAGCAGCCCCCGGGACAGGGGGTTGGATGAGCAGTTCTTC. Translated, it gives CASSPRDRGLDEQFF.

In this sample, this clonotype turned up a few times. The chain joins TRBV5-1 to TRBJ2-4; TRBD1 matches at 7 bases. The CDR3 has 15 amino acids. V shed 7 bases and J 8 bases; nucleotides not matched to a gene: 15. The V gene's germline CDR1 is SGHRS and CDR2 YFSETQ. The CDR3 nucleotides are TGCGCCAGCCAAAAAAGGACAGGATCTGAAGACATTCAGTACTTC. Its translation is CASQKRTGSEDIQYF.

This chain uses TRBV12-3 or TRBV12-4 with TRBJ2-6; D unclear. This CDR3 has 14 amino acids. V was shortened by 8 bases and J by 0 bases, with 8 bases between the two germline ends. CDR3 residues: CASGVSSGANVLTF. The CDR3 nucleotides are TGTGCCAGCGGGGTCTCCTCTGGGGCCAACGTCCTGACTTTC.

Ten or more counts support this clonotype. CDR3: CATSDPTTDKPYGYTF. Here the CDR3 DNA reads TGTGCCACCAGTGATCCTACGACCGACAAGCCCTATGGCTACACCTTC. The chain joins TRBV24-1 to TRBJ1-2; D not certain. The CDR3 contains 16 residues. From germline, CDR1 is KGHDR and CDR2 SFDVKD. Trimming shortened V by 3 bases and J by 4 bases, and 17 bases separated the two germline ends.

V usage is TRBV6-1 and J usage is TRBJ1-4; no clear D gene. Germline CDR1 MNHNS, CDR2 SASEGT. CDR3 length: 15 amino acids. Trimming stripped 3 bases from V and 0 bases from J, with 8 bases between. CDR3 protein: CASSDGRSTNEKLFF. The CDR3 DNA sequence: TGTGCCAGCAGTGATGGGAGATCAACTAATGAAAAACTGTTTTTT.

This clonotype was found a few times. CDR3 nucleotide sequence: TGTGCCAGCAGGGACACAGGGTCTTCACCCGGCGAGCAGTACTTC. It translates to CASRDTGSSPGEQYF. V and J are TRBV12-3 or TRBV12-4 and TRBJ2-7; TRBD1 might be the D (6 bases). This CDR3 spans 15 amino acids. V was clipped by 6 bases and J by 6 bases, with 21 bases between them.

This clonotype was seen ten or more times. The rearrangement joins TRBV10-3 to TRBJ2-3; D not resolved. The CDR3 is made up of 13 amino acids. Between the trimmed V and J ends, which lost 1 base and 0 bases, there was a span of 2 bases. Germline-derived CDR1 and CDR2 are ENHRY and SYGVKD. Here the CDR3 reads CAISEFSTDTQYF. CDR3 bases: TGTGCCATCAGTGAGTTCAGCACAGATACGCAGTATTTT.

This clonotype was seen a handful of times. V is TRBV6-1 and J is TRBJ2-1; D might be TRBD2 (6 bases). V was shortened by 9 bases and J by 5 bases, with 17 bases between the two germline ends. CDR3 length: 14 amino acids. The germline gives CDR1 MNHNS, CDR2 SASEGT. In DNA form, the CDR3 reads TGTGCCAGTACGCTAGGGAGGAGTAACAATGAGCAGTTCTTC. Translating gives CASTLGRSNNEQFF.

V gene TRBV6-1 combines with J gene TRBJ2-3; weak D call: TRBD2 (6 bases). The CDR3 consists of 15 residues. Germline lookup yields CDR1 MNHNS and CDR2 SASEGT. V was cut by 6 bases and J by 4 bases, with 17 bases left in between. The CDR3 nucleotides are TGTGCCAGCAGAAGAAGTGGGATAGCGGCAGATACGCAGTATTTT. It encodes CASRRSGIAADTQYF.

The V gene is TRBV7-6, the J gene TRBJ1-6; TRBD1 matches 8 bases. This CDR3 spans 15 amino acids. Germline CDR1 is SGHVS and CDR2 is FNYEAQ. V dropped 1 base and J dropped 8; count of bases not matched to a gene: 4. CDR3 in amino acids: CASSLGTGLYSPLHF. CDR3 nucleotides: TGTGCCAGCAGCTTAGGGACAGGGTTGTATTCACCCCTCCACTTT.